These 14 T cell receptor beta chains were all obtained from the same sample, sequenced in a study of blood T cell repertoires in COVID-19. Produced via immunoSEQ multiplex PCR; TCRdb's table is partial and in-frame only. The repertoire holds some 97,000 clones, more than 65% seen once, with about 12% in the top ten. The sample taken for sequencing was peripheral blood. These TCRs come from a woman in her 70s with acute or convalescent COVID-19.

The chain recombines TRBV2 with TRBJ2-3; possible D gene TRBD1, 5 bases. Germline assignment: CDR1 SNHLY and CDR2 FYNNEI. Trimming pared 11 bases from V and 0 bases from J, leaving 15 bases between. CDR3 size: 14 residues. CDR3 in DNA: TGTGCCTGCGTGGGGCAGCTCAGCACAGATACGCAGTATTTT. Amino acid sequence: CACVGQLSTDTQYF. Based on the CDR3 plus reference TRBV2 and TRBJ2-3, the full variable domain is EPEVTQTPSHQVTQMGQEVILRCVPISNHLYFYWYRQILGQKVEFLVSFYNNEISEKSEIFDDQFSVERPDGSNFTLKIRSTKLEDSAMYFCACVGQLSTDTQYFGPGTRLTVL.

The rearrangement joins TRBV27 to TRBJ1-1, with 9 bases aligning to TRBD1. The CDR3 runs to 14 residues. V lost 4 bases, J lost 10 bases, and 10 bases stayed unmatched. Germline lookup yields CDR1 MNHEY and CDR2 SMNVEV (reference sequence). The CDR3 bases are TGTGCCAGCAGTTCGCCCAACAGGGGGCGGGGAGCTTTCTTT. Translating gives CASSSPNRGRGAFF.

The table lists this clone with a count of one. The chain recombines TRBV5-5 with TRBJ2-7; tentative D call: TRBD1 (6 bases). Trimming took off 0 bases at V and 3 bases at J, with 13 bases between the two ends. This CDR3 has 15 amino acids. The V gene's germline CDR1 is SGHKS and CDR2 YYEKEE (reference sequence). The CDR3 loop is CASSLDGTRDYEQYF. CDR3 coding DNA: TGTGCCAGCAGCTTGGACGGGACACGAGACTACGAGCAGTACTTC.

This sequence joins TRBV11-3 and TRBJ2-3; 7 bases match TRBD2. In germline, CDR1 is SGHNT, CDR2 YENEEA. The trim removed 8 bases at V and 1 base at J, leaving 6 bases unmatched. The CDR3 is made up of 14 amino acids. CDR3 coding DNA: TGTGCCAGCTCAGGCGGGGGAGGCACAGATACGCAGTATTTT. Protein product: CASSGGGGTDTQYF.

Comment on this clone: At one of its ends the junction is not consistent with the germline gene, which may arise from a read error. The chain joins TRBV6-1 to TRBJ1-6; perhaps TRBD1 as D (5 bases). Germline lookup yields CDR1 MNHNS and CDR2 SASEGT. The CDR3 has 14 residues. The CDR3 protein is CASSESGYNSPLYF. The CDR3 bases are TGTGCCAGCAGTGAATCAGGGTATAATTCACCCCTCTACTTT.

This clone was seen a single time. The chain combines TRBV19 with TRBJ2-3; tentatively, D is TRBD2 (5 bases). Germline lookup yields CDR1 LNHDA and CDR2 SQIVND (reference sequence). Trimming removed 4 bases at V and 0 bases at J, with 8 bases between. This CDR3 comprises 14 residues. This CDR3 is CASSTSGSTDTQYF. The CDR3 DNA reads as TGTGCCAGTAGTACGAGCGGCAGCACAGATACGCAGTATTTT.

The chain employs TRBV9 and TRBJ2-7; D gene unclear. Germline CDR1 and CDR2: SGDLS and YYNGEE. V lost 2 bases to trimming and J lost 1 base, with 10 bases between them. CDR3 length equals 14 residues. The CDR3, as DNA: TGTGCCAGCAGCGTTAGATTCGAATCCTACGAGCAGTACTTC. Residues: CASSVRFESYEQYF.

The chain has TRBV5-6 and TRBJ2-7; D unresolved. The V and J ends lost 0 bases and 0 bases respectively, with 7 bases between them. The length of the CDR3 is 14 residues. Germline V CDR1 and CDR2: SGHDT, YYEEEE. DNA for the CDR3: TGTGCCAGCAGCTTGGGTTCAGGCTCCTACGAGCAGTACTTC. It encodes CASSLGSGSYEQYF.

The V and J genes are TRBV19 and TRBJ1-2; 7 positions agree with TRBD1. CDR3 length: 17 amino acids. V lost 3 bases and J lost 5; bases outside the gene matches: 15. Germline V gene sequence: CDR1 LNHDA, CDR2 SQIVND (reference sequence). CDR3 in DNA: TGTGCCAGTAGTATTCGGAGTTACAGGGGAGTGGAATATGGCTACACCTTC. Translated, it gives CASSIRSYRGVEYGYTF.

This CDR3 reads CASSLGTGSYGYTF. In nucleotides, the CDR3 is TGTGCCAGCAGCCTCGGGACAGGTAGCTATGGCTACACCTTC. The J gene is TRBJ1-2, the V gene TRBV9; 8 nucleotides agree with TRBD1. Trimming removed 4 bases from V and 4 bases from J; junction bases left unmatched: 6. The germline CDR1 and CDR2 sequences are SGDLS and YYNGEE. This CDR3 is built from 14 residues.

J is TRBJ1-1 and V is TRBV30, with TRBD1 matching over 9 bases. V shed 5 bases, J shed 2 bases, and the junction held 3 bases outside the gene matches. The CDR3 is 13 residues long. Per the germline V gene, CDR1 is GTSNPN and CDR2 is SVGIG (reference sequence). DNA for the CDR3: TGTGCCTGGGGGGACAGGGCAAACACTGAAGCTTTCTTT. It encodes CAWGDRANTEAFF.

This chain uses TRBV5-5 with TRBJ1-1; D is unclear. Germline V gene sequence: CDR1 SGHKS, CDR2 YYEKEE (reference sequence). The V and J ends lost 0 bases and 0 bases respectively, with 6 bases between them. This CDR3 spans 14 amino acids. Here the CDR3 reads CASSLASVNTEAFF. CDR3 DNA: TGTGCCAGCAGCTTGGCCTCGGTGAACACTGAAGCTTTCTTT.

Points on this clone: The sample has other DNA sequences that encode this CDR3 too. This chain links TRBV7-3 with TRBJ2-1; a possible D gene is TRBD2 (5 bases). Trimming took off 0 bases at V and 0 bases at J, with 6 bases between the two ends. In germline, CDR1 is SGHTA, CDR2 FQGTGA. The CDR3 is 15 residues long. CDR3 sequence reads: CASSLTGSSYNEQFF. The CDR3 nucleotides read TGTGCCAGCAGCTTAACAGGGAGCTCCTACAATGAGCAGTTCTTC.

V and J are TRBV18 and TRBJ1-2; D ambiguous. V shed 2 bases and J shed 4 bases, with 8 bases lying between them. The CDR3 sequence is 13 residues long. Germline V gives CDR1 KGHSH, CDR2 LQKENI. The CDR3 DNA is TGTGCCAGCTCACCAACGTACAGCTATGGCTACACCTTC. Its translation is CASSPTYSYGYTF.